The 25 T cell receptor beta chains in this list originate from one sample, sequenced in a study of monozygotic twins with inflammatory bowel disease. TCRdb re-called the 5' RACE reads and catalogs CDR3 proteins one per entry, DNA excluded. The sample has about 450,000 distinct CDR3 sequences. Source material: blood. The receptors come from a human donor with ulcerative colitis or Crohn's disease, or a healthy co-twin of an affected twin (not recorded which).

The V and J genes are TRBV20-1 and TRBJ1-1; TCRdb designates TRBD1, a call that cannot be tested without DNA. This CDR3 comprises 17 residues. Germline loops: CDR1 DFQATT, CDR2 SNEGSKA (reference sequence). This CDR3 reads CSARKSRRGPVNTEAFF.

The gene calls are TRBV3-1 and TRBJ1-6. The CDR3 length is 13 residues. The germline V gene has CDR1 LGHDT and CDR2 YNNKEL (reference sequence). CDR3 protein: CASSSNGDSPLHF. Full variable domain (remainder filled in from reference TRBV3-1 and TRBJ1-6): DTAVSQTPKYLVTQMGNDKSIKCEQNLGHDTMYWYKQDSKKFLKIMFSYNNKELIINETVPNRFSPKSPDKAHLNLHINSLELGDSAVYFCASSSNGDSPLHFGNGTRLTVT.

The CDR3 spells CASIPDRNYNSPLHF. The rearrangement links TRBV28 to TRBJ1-6; TCRdb's assignment of TRBD1 cannot be checked, as there is no DNA. In germline, CDR1 is MDHEN, CDR2 SYDVKM. This CDR3 has 15 amino acids.

The V gene is TRBV3-1, the J gene TRBJ1-2; the TCRdb call, TRBD1, lacks DNA for checking. The CDR3 has 15 residues. Looked up from germline, CDR1 is LGHDT and CDR2 is YNNKEL (reference sequence). CDR3 amino acids: CASSQDWRQGYGYTF.

The V call is TRBV10-3, the J call TRBJ2-1; as DNA is missing, the TRBD2 call by TCRdb cannot be tested. The germline V gene encodes CDR1 ENHRY and CDR2 SYGVKD. The CDR3 is made up of 16 amino acids. The CDR3 is CAISSTPSGGSYEQFF.

The chain employs TRBV6-2 or TRBV6-3 and TRBJ2-3. Looked up from germline, CDR1 is MNHEY and CDR2 is SVGEGT. The CDR3 is 19 amino acids. The CDR3 is CASSYSKSAAVGSTDTQYF.

This chain connects TRBV3-1 to TRBJ2-5; TCRdb's D call, TRBD2, is unchecked because there is no DNA. This CDR3 spans 18 amino acids. Germline loops: CDR1 LGHDT, CDR2 YNNKEL (reference sequence). This CDR3 reads CASSQGWTSGRIGETQYF.

The chain recombines TRBV7-9 with TRBJ2-7; TCRdb indicates TRBD2, and absent DNA this call remains unverified. The CDR3 has 15 amino acids. Germline loops: CDR1 SEHNR, CDR2 FQNEAQ (reference sequence). This CDR3 is CASSLSLAGVSEQYF.

The rearrangement joins TRBV6-1 to TRBJ2-5. Germline lookup yields CDR1 MNHNS and CDR2 SASEGT. CDR3 length equals 15 residues. The CDR3 reads CASQQLTNLQETQYF.

J is TRBJ1-2 and V is TRBV6-1. The V gene's germline CDR1 is MNHNS and CDR2 SASEGT. There are 17 residues in the CDR3. CDR3 loop: CASSQTKGPLTSYGYTF.

This chain joins TRBV7-9 and TRBJ1-1; TCRdb proposes TRBD1, but this gene call is untestable without DNA. This CDR3 is built from 14 residues. Germline V gene data show CDR1 as SEHNR and CDR2 as FQNEAQ (reference sequence). CDR3: CASSLQGAQTEAFF. The variable domain in full, with the rest retrieved from reference TRBV7-9 and TRBJ1-1, is DTGVSQNPRHKITKRGQNVTFRCDPISEHNRLYWYRQTLGQGPEFLTYFQNEAQLEKSRLLSDRFSAERPKGSFSTLEIQRTEQGDSAMYLCASSLQGAQTEAFFGQGTRLTVV.

This rearrangement joins TRBV20-1 to TRBJ2-3; TCRdb proposes TRBD1, but this gene call is untestable without DNA. The CDR3 runs 13 residues. Germline lookup yields CDR1 DFQATT and CDR2 SNEGSKA (reference sequence). The CDR3 sequence: CSAGGTRTDTQYF.

The chain links TRBV4-3 to TRBJ1-2. The CDR3 extends over 14 amino acids. The germline gives CDR1 LGHNA, CDR2 YSLEER. The CDR3 spells CASSQDLSPYGYTF.

V usage is TRBV29-1 and J usage is TRBJ1-4; TCRdb selects TRBD1, and the lack of DNA leaves this call unchecked. The CDR3 sequence is 13 residues long. Germline loops: CDR1 SQVTM, CDR2 ANQGSEA. The CDR3 sequence is CSVEEVGQGKLFF.

The rearrangement links TRBV5-1 to TRBJ2-1. Germline V CDR1 and CDR2: SGHRS, YFSETQ. The length of the CDR3 is 12 residues. The CDR3 loop reads CASSITYNEQFF.

The chain has TRBV12-3 or TRBV12-4 and TRBJ1-5; there is no DNA to check the TCRdb D call of TRBD1. CDR3 length: 16 amino acids. The CDR3 sequence: CASSPDREYSNQPQHF.

The chain combines TRBV5-6 with TRBJ2-7; checking the TCRdb D call of TRBD2 is not possible without DNA. The V gene's germline CDR1 is SGHDT and CDR2 YYEEEE. This CDR3 contains 12 residues. The CDR3 sequence: CASSFSQYEQYF. The entire variable domain, with the rest obtained from reference TRBV5-6 and TRBJ2-7, is as follows: DAGVTQSPTHLIKTRGQQVTLRCSPKSGHDTVSWYQQALGQGPQFIFQYYEEEERQRGNFPDRFSGHQFPNYSSELNVNALLLGDSALYLCASSFSQYEQYFGPGTRLTVT.

The chain uses TRBV10-3 and TRBJ2-7. In germline, CDR1 is ENHRY, CDR2 SYGVKD. CDR3 length: 12 residues. The CDR3 reads CAISEFEYEQYF.

The V gene is TRBV14, the J gene TRBJ2-2; TCRdb picks TRBD1, but there is no DNA to check that call. CDR1 is SGHDN, CDR2 FVKESK, per germline. The CDR3 sequence is 17 residues long. The CDR3 region is CASSPWGKKDDTGELFF.

The gene calls are TRBV5-1 and TRBJ1-5; TCRdb's assignment of TRBD1 cannot be checked, as there is no DNA. This CDR3 spans 13 amino acids. Germline CDR1 and CDR2: SGHRS and YFSETQ. The CDR3 sequence is CASSSQGGQPQHF.

The rearrangement links TRBV12-3 or TRBV12-4 to TRBJ2-1. The CDR3 consists of 12 residues. CDR3 sequence reads: CASTPRLNEQFF.

V gene TRBV7-8 combines with J gene TRBJ2-1. CDR1 is SGHVS and CDR2 is FQNEAQ in the germline V gene. The CDR3 has 14 amino acids. The CDR3 sequence: CASSLPGIYNEQFF.

The chain is built from TRBV5-1 and TRBJ1-1. CDR1 and CDR2 from the germline V gene are SGHRS and YFSETQ. This CDR3 is 13 amino acids long. The CDR3 sequence: CASSWDMNTEAFF.

V gene TRBV5-5 combines with J gene TRBJ2-3; TCRdb lists TRBD2, though no DNA is available to test this call. Germline V gives CDR1 SGHKS, CDR2 YYEKEE (reference sequence). The CDR3 is made up of 17 amino acids. CDR3: CASSLEGTSSRADTQYF.

This chain connects TRBV4-3 to TRBJ2-7. This CDR3 has 14 residues. The V gene's germline CDR1 is LGHNA and CDR2 YSLEER. The chain's CDR3 is CASSQVTTLGEQYF.